This is a list of T cell receptor beta chains from one sample in a study of response to subunit inactivated influenza vaccine. One entry per CDR3 protein results from TCRdb running MiXCR on the RT-PCR reads. The profile covers about 520,000 distinct CDR3 sequences, with around 7.9% appearing a single time and about an eighth taken by the ten largest. Sample: PBMCs from blood, taken roughly 24 months after vaccination. The source of these receptors is a man aged 50 to 69 who received an inactivated influenza vaccine. Each CDR3 is given with its conserved first and last residue. D genes are given only for firm matches. Clone size is not always given. Where it is, it says once, few, many or a class for expanded clones.

d_call: NA
j_call: TRBJ2-1
v_call: TRBV6-2/TRBV6-3
clone_size: few
cdr3_length: 15
cdr3_nt: TGTGCCAGCGCACTGACAGCTAGCTCCTACAATGAGCAGTTCTTC
cdr3_aa: CASALTASSYNEQFF

d_call: NA
j_call: TRBJ2-5
v_call: TRBV12-3/TRBV12-4
clone_size: many
cdr3_length: 13
cdr3_nt: TGTGCCAGCAATATCAGGGCTGAGGAGACCCAGTACTTC
cdr3_aa: CASNIRAEETQYF

d_call: NA
j_call: TRBJ2-3
v_call: TRBV4-2
clone_size: many
cdr3_length: 15
cdr3_nt: TGTGCCAGCAGCCAAAAGGTGGAGGGATCAGATACGCAGTATTTT
cdr3_aa: CASSQKVEGSDTQYF

d_call: NA
j_call: TRBJ1-3
v_call: TRBV29-1
clone_size: many
cdr3_length: 15
cdr3_nt: TGCAGCGTTGATGGGAAGGGTGTGGGGGGAAACACCATATATTTT
cdr3_aa: CSVDGKGVGGNTIYF

d_call: TRBD2
j_call: TRBJ2-5
v_call: TRBV20-1
clone_size: NA
cdr3_length: 16
cdr3_nt: TGCAGTGCTACAAGTCCGGGACTAGCGGGGGGAGAGACCCAGTACTTC
cdr3_aa: CSATSPGLAGGETQYF

d_call: NA
j_call: TRBJ2-3
v_call: TRBV18
clone_size: NA
cdr3_length: 13
cdr3_nt: TGTGCCAGCTCACCGCACAGCACAGATACGCAGTATTTT
cdr3_aa: CASSPHSTDTQYF

d_call: NA
j_call: TRBJ1-5
v_call: TRBV18
clone_size: NA
cdr3_length: 14
cdr3_nt: TGTGCCAGCTCACCGGGGAGCAGGGATCAGCCCCAGCATTTT
cdr3_aa: CASSPGSRDQPQHF

d_call: TRBD1
j_call: TRBJ1-1
v_call: TRBV4-2
clone_size: few
cdr3_length: 15
cdr3_nt: TGTGCCAGCAGCCAAGACGCTGGACAGGACACTGAAGCTTTCTTT
cdr3_aa: CASSQDAGQDTEAFF

d_call: TRBD1
j_call: TRBJ2-4
v_call: TRBV28
clone_size: few
cdr3_length: 15
cdr3_nt: TGTGCCAGCAGTACGACAGGGTTGGCCAAAAACATTCAGTACTTC
cdr3_aa: CASSTTGLAKNIQYF

d_call: TRBD1
j_call: TRBJ2-1
v_call: TRBV28
clone_size: NA
cdr3_length: 14
cdr3_nt: TGTGCCAGCAGCGCCCCGACAGGGGCGAATGAGCAGTTCTTC
cdr3_aa: CASSAPTGANEQFF